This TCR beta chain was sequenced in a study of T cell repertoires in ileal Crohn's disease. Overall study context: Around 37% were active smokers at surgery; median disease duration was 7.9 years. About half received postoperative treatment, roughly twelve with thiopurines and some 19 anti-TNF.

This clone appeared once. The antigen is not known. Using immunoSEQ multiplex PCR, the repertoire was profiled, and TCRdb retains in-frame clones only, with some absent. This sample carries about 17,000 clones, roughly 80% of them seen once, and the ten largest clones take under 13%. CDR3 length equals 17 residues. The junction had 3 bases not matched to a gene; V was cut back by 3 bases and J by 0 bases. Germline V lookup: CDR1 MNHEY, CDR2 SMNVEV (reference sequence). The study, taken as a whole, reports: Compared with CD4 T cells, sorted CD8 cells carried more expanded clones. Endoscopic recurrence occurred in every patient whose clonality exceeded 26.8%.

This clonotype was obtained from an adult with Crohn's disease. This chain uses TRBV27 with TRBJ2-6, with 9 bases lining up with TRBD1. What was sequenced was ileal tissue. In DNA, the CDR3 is TGTGCCAGCAGTTTCGACAGGGGGTACTCTGGGGCCAACGTCCTGACTTTC. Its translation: CASSFDRGYSGANVLTF.